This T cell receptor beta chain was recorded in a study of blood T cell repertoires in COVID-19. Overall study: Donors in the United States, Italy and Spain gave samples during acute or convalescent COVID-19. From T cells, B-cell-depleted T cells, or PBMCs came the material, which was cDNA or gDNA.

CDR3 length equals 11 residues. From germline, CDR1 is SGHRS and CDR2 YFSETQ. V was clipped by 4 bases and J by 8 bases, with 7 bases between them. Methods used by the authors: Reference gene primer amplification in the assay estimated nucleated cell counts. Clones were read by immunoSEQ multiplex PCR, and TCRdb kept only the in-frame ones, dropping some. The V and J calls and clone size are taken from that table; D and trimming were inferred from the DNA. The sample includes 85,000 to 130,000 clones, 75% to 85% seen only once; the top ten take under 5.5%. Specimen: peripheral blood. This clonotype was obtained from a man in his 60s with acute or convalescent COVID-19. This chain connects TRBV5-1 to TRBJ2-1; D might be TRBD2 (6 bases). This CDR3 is CASSERDEQFF. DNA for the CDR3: TGCGCCAGCAGCGAGCGGGATGAGCAGTTCTTC.